This T cell receptor beta chain was profiled in a study of shared clonotypes between healthy human individuals. The data were produced by immunoSEQ multiplex PCR, yet TCRdb's version contains in-frame clones alone and is incomplete. In the table there are roughly 300,000 clones, around 79% of which are singletons. V lost 3 bases, J lost 8 bases, and 5 bases stayed unmatched. The V gene's germline CDR1 is SGHDN and CDR2 FVKESK. The CDR3 length is 13 residues. This TCR was sampled from a man between 25 and 39 years old in good health. V gene TRBV14 combines with J gene TRBJ2-3, with TRBD2 matching 7 bases. Material for sequencing was memory CD4+ T cells sorted from blood. Indicated subset: CD45RA-negative fraction. DNA for the CDR3: TGTGCCAGCAGCCAGTTACGGGAGGCTACGCAGTATTTT. Translated, it gives CASSQLREATQYF. The variable domain in full, completed from reference TRBV14 and TRBJ2-3, reads EAGVTQFPSHSVIEKGQTVTLRCDPISGHDNLYWYRRVMGKEIKFLLHFVKESKQDESGMPNNRFLAERTGGTYSTLKVQPAELEDSGVYFCASSQLREATQYFGPGTRLTVL.